This TCR beta chain derives from a study of identical twins. In this sample, this clonotype turned up a few times. Germline lookup yields CDR1 SGHRS and CDR2 YFSETQ. This CDR3 has 15 amino acids. V dropped 4 bases and J dropped 7 bases, with 17 bases sitting between them. TCRdb reprocessed the 5' RACE reads with MiXCR, giving one entry per CDR3 protein. The sample has approximately 190,000 distinct CDR3 sequences, 15% seen once. The same specimen was also included in a second study, on T cells expressing NK-cell markers. That source notes: Eight donors were sequenced, seven testing HCMV-seropositive and one testing seronegative. Several of the experiments relied on an anti-gamma-delta TCR antibody so that only alpha-beta TCR T cells were sorted.

The genes are TRBV5-1 and TRBJ2-2, with D possibly matching TRBD1 (6 bases). Material for sequencing was CD8+ T cells sorted from blood. The sequence was obtained from a woman in her late teens or twenties in good health. The CDR3 nucleotides are TGCGCCAGCAGCCCTGGGGGCCCGATCGGCGGGGAGCTGTTTTTT. The encoded protein is CASSPGGPIGGELFF.